The 25 T cell receptor beta chains below were found in one sample sequenced in a study of blood T cell repertoires in COVID-19. Profiling relied on immunoSEQ multiplex PCR, and the TCRdb table lists in-frame clones only, not all of them. There are 150,000 to 200,000 clones in the sample; over 80% occur only once, and roughly 5% lies in the top ten. The sample taken for sequencing was peripheral blood. The receptors were sampled from a woman aged 45 to 65 with acute or convalescent COVID-19.

This clone has ten or more counts. The chain links TRBV6-2 or TRBV6-3 to TRBJ1-1; TRBD1 matches 7 bases. Germline CDR1 is MNHEY and CDR2 is SVGEGT. V gave up 6 bases and J gave up 8 bases; unmatched junction bases: 9. The CDR3 extends over 13 amino acids. CDR3 DNA: TGTGCCAGCAGCTCTATTCACAGGGGAGAAGCTTTCTTT. The encoded protein is CASSSIHRGEAFF.

V and J are TRBV3-1 (or the pseudogene TRBV3-2) and TRBJ1-2; 8 bases are shared with TRBD1. Looked up from germline, CDR1 is LGHDT and CDR2 is YNNKEL (reference sequence). The CDR3 is 14 amino acids. V trimming: 2 bases; J trimming: 2 bases; junction bases outside the gene matches: 1. The CDR3 DNA reads TGTGCCAGCAGCCAAAGGACAGGGAACTATGGCTACACCTTC. It is translated as CASSQRTGNYGYTF.

This chain joins TRBV30 and TRBJ2-2, with unresolved D. The CDR3 is 11 amino acids. Germline CDR1 is GTSNPN and CDR2 is SVGIG (reference sequence). Trimming pared 5 bases from V and 6 bases from J, leaving 7 bases between. Here the CDR3 DNA reads TGTGCCTGGGTCTACGCCGGGGAGCTGTTTTTT. Translated: CAWVYAGELFF.

V usage is TRBV19 and J usage is TRBJ1-1, with a possible D match to TRBD1 (6 bases). Germline CDR1 and CDR2: LNHDA and SQIVND (reference sequence). Deletions cut 5 bases from V and 10 bases from J, with 23 bases between. The CDR3 contains 15 residues. This CDR3 reads CASSPQQQGLRGAFF. In DNA form, the CDR3 reads TGTGCCAGTAGTCCGCAACAACAGGGCTTAAGGGGAGCTTTCTTT. Combining the CDR3 with reference TRBV19 and TRBJ1-1 gives the whole variable domain DGGITQSPKYLFRKEGQNVTLSCEQNLNHDAMYWYRQDPGQGLRLIYYSQIVNDFQKGDIAEGYSVSREKKESFPLTVTSAQKNPTAFYLCASSPQQQGLRGAFFGQGTRLTVV.

This clone showed up just once. The J gene is TRBJ1-1, the V gene TRBV19; D may be TRBD1 (6 bases). V lost 6 bases and J 5 bases, leaving 22 bases between the germline ends. The germline V gene encodes CDR1 LNHDA and CDR2 SQIVND (reference sequence). CDR3 size: 16 residues. CDR3 sequence reads: CASRPRQVGEMTEAFF. The DNA of the CDR3 is TGTGCCAGTAGACCTAGACAGGTCGGAGAGATGACTGAAGCTTTCTTT. The variable domain in full, with the rest retrieved from reference TRBV19 and TRBJ1-1, is DGGITQSPKYLFRKEGQNVTLSCEQNLNHDAMYWYRQDPGQGLRLIYYSQIVNDFQKGDIAEGYSVSREKKESFPLTVTSAQKNPTAFYLCASRPRQVGEMTEAFFGQGTRLTVV.

V usage is TRBV10-3 and J usage is TRBJ1-1; D unclear. Germline V gives CDR1 ENHRY, CDR2 SYGVKD. CDR3 length: 12 residues. Trimming stripped 9 bases from V and 2 bases from J, with 10 bases between. The CDR3 reads CAIQTDNTEAFF. The CDR3 nucleotides are TGTGCCATACAGACCGATAACACTGAAGCTTTCTTT.

The V gene is TRBV12-5, the J gene TRBJ1-2; the match to TRBD1 covers 7 bases. The junction had 10 bases not matched to a gene; V was cut back by 4 bases and J by 2 bases. CDR1 is LGHNT, CDR2 FRNRAP, per germline. This CDR3 region has 16 residues. The CDR3 bases are TGTGCTAGTGGTTCCCCCTTAGGGGACAGAAACTATGGCTACACCTTC. Residues: CASGSPLGDRNYGYTF.

V usage is TRBV28 and J usage is TRBJ1-1, with D perhaps matching TRBD1 (6 bases). Germline loops: CDR1 MDHEN, CDR2 SYDVKM. V lost 10 bases, J lost 7 bases, and 19 bases lay in between. The CDR3 extends over 13 amino acids. CDR3 sequence reads: CAITPDIRGEAFF. CDR3 nucleotide sequence: TGTGCCATCACCCCCGACATCAGGGGTGAAGCTTTCTTT.

The chain joins TRBV21-1 to TRBJ1-3; TRBD1 is taken as the D call from the table, unchecked against the DNA. TRBV21-1 is a documented pseudogene. CDR3 length: 16 residues. CDR3 sequence: CASSTGTGGHGNTIYF. The CDR3 region has the DNA TGTGCCAGCAGCACCGGGACAGGGGGCCATGGAAACACCATATATTTT.

This chain joins TRBV13 and TRBJ2-6; 9 positions agree with TRBD2. V lost 2 bases to trimming and J lost 0 bases; unmatched junction nucleotides: 5. In germline, CDR1 is PRHDT, CDR2 FYEKMQ (reference sequence). The CDR3 extends over 18 amino acids. The CDR3 region is CASSLQPAGGSGANVLTF. The DNA of the CDR3 is TGTGCCAGCAGCTTACAACCAGCGGGGGGCTCTGGGGCCAACGTCCTGACTTTC. Variable domain in full (rest from reference TRBV13 and TRBJ2-6): AAGVIQSPRHLIKEKRETATLKCYPIPRHDTVYWYQQGPGQDPQFLISFYEKMQSDKGSIPDRFSAQQFSDYHSELNMSSLELGDSALYFCASSLQPAGGSGANVLTFGAGSRLTVL.

V gene TRBV5-6 combines with J gene TRBJ2-5, with 13 bases fitting TRBD2. After removal of 7 bases from V and 10 bases from J, the junction contained 7 bases not matched to a gene. The CDR3 runs to 13 residues. Germline CDR1 SGHDT, CDR2 YYEEEE. DNA of the CDR3: TGTGCCAGCGGCTCGGGACTAGCGGGGAACCAGTACTTC. Protein product: CASGSGLAGNQYF.

The chain joins TRBV7-6 to TRBJ1-1, with a weak D call TRBD1 (5 bases). Germline values: CDR1 SGHVS, CDR2 FNYEAQ. The length of the CDR3 is 15 residues. Trimming took 1 base from V and 1 from J, leaving 10 bases between them. CDR3 loop: CASSLEGHQNTEAFF. CDR3 DNA: TGTGCCAGCAGCTTAGAGGGGCACCAGAACACTGAAGCTTTCTTT. Full variable domain (remainder filled in from reference TRBV7-6 and TRBJ1-1): GAGVSQSPRYKVTKRGQDVALRCDPISGHVSLYWYRQALGQGPEFLTYFNYEAQQDKSGLPNDRFSAERPEGSISTLTIQRTEQRDSAMYRCASSLEGHQNTEAFFGQGTRLTVV.

The V call is TRBV7-9, the J call TRBJ2-1; D is unclear. Trimming stripped 8 bases from V and 5 bases from J, with 10 bases between. CDR1 and CDR2 (germline): SEHNR, FQNEAQ (reference sequence). The CDR3 is 12 residues long. The DNA of the CDR3 is TGTGCCAGCCATCGCCGGGACAATGAGCAGTTCTTC. This sequence encodes CASHRRDNEQFF.

The chain carries TRBV28 and TRBJ1-2, with D possibly TRBD1 on 5 matching bases. Deletions cut 3 bases from V and 9 bases from J, with 8 bases between. The CDR3 extends over 11 amino acids. Germline CDR1 and CDR2: MDHEN and SYDVKM. CDR3 in DNA: TGTGCCAGCAGTTTGGGGGGGAGCTACACCTTC. Translation gives CASSLGGSYTF.

V gene TRBV4-3 combines with J gene TRBJ1-2; 7 bases line up with TRBD1. This CDR3 has 13 amino acids. Germline CDR1 is LGHNA and CDR2 is YSLEER. V lost 2 bases and J lost 8; bases outside the gene matches: 5. The CDR3 spells CASSQNRGDGYTF. CDR3 coding DNA: TGCGCCAGCAGCCAAAACAGGGGAGACGGCTACACCTTC.

As regards this clone: Other DNA variants within this sample encode the same CDR3. The chain has TRBV10-3 and TRBJ2-5, with TRBD2 matching 11 bases. J gave up 5 bases and V 2 bases, and 4 bases lay outside the gene matches. The CDR3 loop spans 15 amino acids. Germline lookup yields CDR1 ENHRY and CDR2 SYGVKD. CDR3 nucleotides: TGTGCCATCAGTGAGGGACTAGCGGGTGGGGAGACCCAGTACTTC. Amino acid sequence: CAISEGLAGGETQYF.

In its sample, this clone was seen once. The chain recombines TRBV12-3 or TRBV12-4 with TRBJ1-2; TRBD1 is a possible D gene (5 bases). There are 13 residues in the CDR3. The germline V and J ends were trimmed by 6 bases and 5 bases, with 13 bases remaining between them. CDR3 nucleotide sequence: TGTGCCAGCAGCCACTCCGGGGGATATGGCTACACCTTC. It encodes CASSHSGGYGYTF.

This clone was found once. The rearrangement joins TRBV7-2 to TRBJ2-5, with 13 bases identical to TRBD2. This CDR3 region has 18 residues. The germline gives CDR1 SGHTA, CDR2 FQGNSA. Trimming took 1 base from V and 5 from J; bases not matched to a gene: 10. The CDR3 loop is CASSLGGLAGRGRETQYF. The CDR3 DNA reads TGTGCCAGCAGCTTAGGGGGACTAGCGGGGAGGGGAAGGGAGACCCAGTACTTC.

The chain uses TRBV21-1 and TRBJ2-2; the table's D gene call, TRBD1, was not cross checked with the DNA. TRBV21-1 is annotated as a pseudogene. The CDR3 is 14 amino acids. The CDR3 spells CASSKDRNTGELFF. The CDR3 DNA sequence: TGTGCCAGCAGCAAGGACAGAAACACCGGGGAGCTGTTTTTT.

This rearrangement joins TRBV13 to TRBJ2-1; TRBD2 matches at 11 bases. CDR3 size: 15 residues. Unmatched junction bases numbered 5, after V lost 5 bases and J lost 5 bases. CDR1 and CDR2 (germline): PRHDT, FYEKMQ (reference sequence). CDR3 in DNA: TGTGCCAGCAGCCTGGGACTAGCGGCCGACAATGAGCAGTTCTTC. It encodes CASSLGLAADNEQFF.

The CDR3 region has the DNA TGTGCCTGTGGAGGGGACGGTCAGCCCCAGCATTTT. It is translated as CACGGDGQPQHF. The chain uses TRBV27 and TRBJ1-5; TRBD1 is a possible D gene (5 bases). CDR1 and CDR2 (germline): MNHEY, SMNVEV (reference sequence). The CDR3 is 12 amino acids. The ends were cut back, 11 bases at V and 6 bases at J, with 14 bases in the middle.

This CDR3 is CASSQPRAQKINEQFF. The CDR3 DNA reads TGTGCCAGCAGCCAACCGCGCGCCCAAAAGATCAATGAGCAGTTCTTC. The rearrangement links TRBV14 to TRBJ2-1, with D unresolved. The germline V gene encodes CDR1 SGHDN and CDR2 FVKESK. The CDR3 has 16 amino acids. Between the trimmed V and J ends, which lost 2 bases and 6 bases, there was a span of 17 bases.

The V gene is TRBV6-5, the J gene TRBJ2-1, with 15 bases that match TRBD2. CDR1 is MNHEY, CDR2 SVGAGI, per germline. The V and J ends lost 10 bases and 7 bases, in that order; junction bases with no gene match: 2. The length of the CDR3 is 13 residues. This chain's CDR3 is CATGTSGGNEQFF. The DNA of the CDR3 is TGTGCCACCGGGACTAGCGGGGGGAATGAGCAGTTCTTC.

The V and J genes are TRBV5-4 and TRBJ2-5; no clear D gene. Germline V gives CDR1 SGHNT, CDR2 YYREEE (reference sequence). V shed 3 bases and J shed 5 bases, with 14 bases lying between them. The CDR3 length is 14 residues. The CDR3 region is CASSSQLGRETQYF. CDR3 DNA: TGTGCCAGCAGCTCCCAGCTAGGAAGGGAGACCCAGTACTTC.

The V and J genes are TRBV19 and TRBJ2-1, with 13 bases lining up with TRBD2. Unmatched junction bases numbered 7, after V lost 5 bases and J lost 6 bases. The germline CDR1 and CDR2 sequences are LNHDA and SQIVND (reference sequence). The CDR3 has 16 amino acids. CDR3 protein: CASSVALAGGGNEQFF. The CDR3 DNA reads as TGTGCCAGTAGTGTCGCACTAGCGGGAGGGGGCAATGAGCAGTTCTTC.